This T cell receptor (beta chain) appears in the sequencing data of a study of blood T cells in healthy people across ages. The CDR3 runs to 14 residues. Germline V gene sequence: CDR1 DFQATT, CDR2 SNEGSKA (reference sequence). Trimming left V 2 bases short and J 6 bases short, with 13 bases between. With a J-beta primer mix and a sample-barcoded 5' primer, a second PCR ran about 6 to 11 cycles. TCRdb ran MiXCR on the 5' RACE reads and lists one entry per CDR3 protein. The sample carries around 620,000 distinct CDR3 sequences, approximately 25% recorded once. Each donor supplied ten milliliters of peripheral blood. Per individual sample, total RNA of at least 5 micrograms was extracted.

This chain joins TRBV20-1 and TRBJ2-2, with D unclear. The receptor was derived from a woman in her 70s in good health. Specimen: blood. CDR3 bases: TGCAGTGCTAGATTTCCGAACGCGCCCGGGGAGCTGTTTTTT. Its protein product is CSARFPNAPGELFF.